These 32 T cell receptor beta chains share one sample of origin, sequenced in a study of CD8 T cells in ankylosing spondylitis. TCRdb redid the calling of the 5' RACE reads with MiXCR, one entry per CDR3 protein. In the table there are around 340,000 distinct CDR3 sequences, around 15% of which are singletons. The sequencing sample was made of blood, either unsorted or a sorted T cell fraction (not recorded which). These receptors were taken from a male donor with ankylosing spondylitis or in good health (not recorded which).

This chain connects TRBV5-1 to TRBJ2-7; D not resolved. This CDR3 has 13 residues. Trimming stripped 3 bases from V and 4 bases from J, with 11 bases between. From germline, CDR1 is SGHRS and CDR2 YFSETQ. The CDR3 sequence: CASSYLDGYEQYF. For the CDR3, the DNA is TGCGCCAGCAGCTACCTGGACGGTTACGAGCAGTACTTC.

The gene calls are TRBV12-3 or TRBV12-4 and TRBJ2-1; D gene ambiguous. This CDR3 is 14 amino acids long. The germline V and J ends were trimmed by 7 bases and 4 bases, with 14 bases remaining between them. For the CDR3, the DNA is TGTGCCAGCACCCTCATGGCGGAGTACAATGAGCAGTTCTTC. Translation gives CASTLMAEYNEQFF.

This clonotype was detected a few times. The V gene is TRBV27, the J gene TRBJ1-4; 8 nucleotides align to TRBD1. Germline V gene data show CDR1 as MNHEY and CDR2 as SMNVEV (reference sequence). V dropped 5 bases and J dropped 4; count of bases not matched to a gene: 6. The CDR3 contains 15 residues. The CDR3 DNA reads as TGTGCCAGCAGTACCGGGACAGGAATTAATGAAAAACTGTTTTTT. Encoded protein: CASSTGTGINEKLFF. The entire variable domain, with the rest obtained from reference TRBV27 and TRBJ1-4, is as follows: EAQVTQNPRYLITVTGKKLTVTCSQNMNHEYMSWYRQDPGLGLRQIYYSMNVEVTDKGDVPEGYKVSRKEKRNFPLILESPSPNQTSLYFCASSTGTGINEKLFFGSGTQLSVL.

The CDR3 DNA reads TGTGCCAGCAGTACTACCTTTAGCAGGAGGGGAGAGACCCAGTACTTC. Its translation is CASSTTFSRRGETQYF. The J gene is TRBJ2-5, the V gene TRBV6-5; D is possibly TRBD2 (6 bases). The germline V gene has CDR1 MNHEY and CDR2 SVGAGI. There are 16 residues in the CDR3. V gave up 5 bases and J gave up 4 bases, with 20 bases separating them.

This clonotype was seen only a few times. The CDR3 here is CASSQETRQGSQYF. DNA for the CDR3: TGCGCCAGCAGCCAAGAAACGCGACAGGGTTCGCAGTACTTC. This chain links TRBV4-1 with TRBJ2-7; the match to TRBD1 covers 7 bases. The CDR3 extends over 14 amino acids. V was clipped by 0 bases and J by 9 bases; unmatched bases: 8. Germline-derived CDR1 and CDR2 are MGHRA and YSYEKL.

This clonotype was detected many times. The chain combines TRBV12-3 or TRBV12-4 with TRBJ2-2; D tentatively fits TRBD1 or TRBD2 (5 bases each). The CDR3 runs to 15 residues. Between the trimmed V and J ends, which lost 2 bases and 5 bases, there was a span of 12 bases. The CDR3 reads CASSLRQGATGELFF. DNA for the CDR3: TGTGCCAGCAGTTTACGGCAGGGAGCTACCGGGGAGCTGTTTTTT.

The chain couples TRBV5-4 to TRBJ1-5; TRBD1 matches 7 bases. This CDR3 is 13 amino acids long. V was pared by 4 bases and J by 7 bases, with 5 bases of the junction left unmatched. Germline V CDR1 and CDR2: SGHNT, YYREEE (reference sequence). In DNA form, the CDR3 reads TGTGCCAGCAGCGAGGGGGCCGGGCAGCCCCAGCATTTT. Translating it yields CASSEGAGQPQHF.

The table lists this clonotype with a few counts. V is TRBV20-1 and J is TRBJ1-1; no firm D call. This CDR3 has 12 residues. Germline assignment: CDR1 DFQATT and CDR2 SNEGSKA (reference sequence). V shed 7 bases and J shed 1 base, with 10 bases lying between them. In DNA, the CDR3 is TGCAGTGTGGACGGACGGAACACTGAAGCTTTCTTT. Translating it yields CSVDGRNTEAFF.

The chain combines TRBV27 with TRBJ2-5, with a possible D match to TRBD1 (6 bases). Trimming pared 5 bases from V and 5 bases from J, leaving 27 bases between. The CDR3 has 18 amino acids. CDR1 is MNHEY and CDR2 is SMNVEV in the germline V gene (reference sequence). CDR3: CASSKKSGQDLRRETQYF. CDR3 DNA: TGTGCCAGCAGTAAAAAATCGGGACAAGATCTAAGAAGGGAGACCCAGTACTTC.

The rearrangement uses TRBV5-1 and TRBJ2-7, with D perhaps being TRBD1 or TRBD2 (5 bases each). There are 15 residues in the CDR3. V lost 0 bases and J lost 3, with 13 bases in between. CDR1 is SGHRS, CDR2 YFSETQ, per germline. The CDR3 spells CASSLADKAGYEQYF. CDR3 in DNA: TGCGCCAGCAGCTTGGCGGACAAGGCGGGCTACGAGCAGTACTTC.

The V and J genes are TRBV4-1 and TRBJ2-5, with D perhaps assigned TRBD1 or TRBD2 (7 bases each). This CDR3 has 16 residues. Germline V lookup: CDR1 MGHRA, CDR2 YSYEKL. The germline V and J ends were trimmed by 4 bases and 2 bases, with 17 bases remaining between them. Here the CDR3 reads CASSPGGVARQETQYF. The CDR3, as DNA: TGCGCCAGCAGCCCAGGGGGGGTAGCGCGTCAAGAGACCCAGTACTTC.

This chain joins TRBV4-1 and TRBJ2-1; TRBD1 matches at 8 bases. This CDR3 region has 16 residues. From germline, CDR1 is MGHRA and CDR2 YSYEKL. The junction had 5 bases not matched to a gene; V was cut back by 3 bases and J by 1 base. The CDR3 here is CASSQDRVPSYNEQFF. The CDR3 region has the DNA TGCGCCAGCAGCCAGGACAGGGTTCCTTCCTACAATGAGCAGTTCTTC.

This clonotype was seen repeatedly, ten times or more. The rearrangement uses TRBV5-1 and TRBJ2-1, with 8 nucleotides matching TRBD1. The germline V gene has CDR1 SGHRS and CDR2 YFSETQ. J gave up 9 bases and V 1 base, and 6 bases lay outside the gene matches. There are 14 residues in the CDR3. This CDR3 reads CASSLTGQVGEQFF. The CDR3 DNA reads TGCGCCAGCAGCTTGACGGGACAGGTCGGTGAGCAGTTCTTC.

The chain has TRBV5-1 and TRBJ2-2; maybe TRBD2 (5 bases). The germline V gene has CDR1 SGHRS and CDR2 YFSETQ. The V and J ends lost 0 bases and 6 bases respectively, with 12 bases between them. The CDR3 covers 15 residues. The CDR3 nucleotides are TGCGCCAGCAGCTTGGCTACGGGGTTCTCCGGGGAGCTGTTTTTT. It is translated as CASSLATGFSGELFF.

The chain links TRBV7-8 to TRBJ2-5; TRBD1 might be the D (5 bases). V lost 5 bases to trimming and J lost 3 bases, with 10 bases between them. CDR1 and CDR2 (germline): SGHVS, FQNEAQ. The CDR3 totals 13 residues. The CDR3 loop is CASSPKGEETQYF. Written as DNA, the CDR3 is TGTGCCAGCAGCCCCAAAGGGGAAGAGACCCAGTACTTC.

There are a few counts of this clonotype. This chain links TRBV19 with TRBJ1-1; TRBD1 is a possible D gene (5 bases). The CDR3 has 14 amino acids. Germline-derived CDR1 and CDR2 are LNHDA and SQIVND (reference sequence). Trimming took 3 bases from V and 4 from J, leaving 12 bases between them. The CDR3 loop is CASSITGGSTEAFF. The DNA for the CDR3 is TGTGCCAGTAGTATTACTGGGGGGAGCACTGAAGCTTTCTTT.

This clonotype came up a few times. This chain links TRBV7-2 with TRBJ2-4; D is ambiguous. Germline V gene data show CDR1 as SGHTA and CDR2 as FQGNSA. The CDR3 covers 16 residues. The V gene lost 2 bases and the J gene lost 0 bases, with 11 bases spanning the gap. CDR3 region: CASSLQSDLAKNIQYF. In nucleotides, the CDR3 is TGTGCCAGCAGCTTACAATCAGACCTAGCCAAAAACATTCAGTACTTC.

V usage is TRBV5-1 and J usage is TRBJ2-3, with a tentative D call TRBD2 (6 bases). The germline V gene encodes CDR1 SGHRS and CDR2 YFSETQ. The CDR3 is 15 amino acids. Deletions cut 4 bases from V and 2 bases from J, with 14 bases between. The DNA for the CDR3 is TGCGCCAGCAGCCCCTGGCGGGAAAACACAGATACGCAGTATTTT. Its translation is CASSPWRENTDTQYF.

This chain uses TRBV29-1 with TRBJ2-1; 14 bases align to TRBD2. Germline V gene lookup returns CDR1 SQVTM and CDR2 ANQGSEA. The CDR3 covers 14 residues. V gave up 1 base and J gave up 9 bases; unmatched junction bases: 2. As DNA, the CDR3 is TGCAGCGTTGAAGGGACTAGCGGGGGGAGTGAGCAGTTCTTC. Amino acids: CSVEGTSGGSEQFF.

The chain uses TRBV19 and TRBJ2-6; TRBD2 agrees at 10 bases. Germline assignment: CDR1 LNHDA and CDR2 SQIVND (reference sequence). The CDR3 totals 15 residues. J gave up 2 bases and V 11 bases, and 6 bases lay outside the gene matches. In DNA, the CDR3 is TGTGCCGTGTCTAGCGGGAGCACTGGGGCCAACGTCCTGACTTTC. As protein: CAVSSGSTGANVLTF.

The chain joins TRBV5-1 to TRBJ2-2; either TRBD1 or TRBD2 may fit D (5 bases each). V was clipped by 4 bases and J by 4 bases, with 11 bases between them. This CDR3 spans 14 amino acids. Germline lookup yields CDR1 SGHRS and CDR2 YFSETQ. The CDR3 DNA reads TGCGCCAGCAGCCAGGGACCGCTCACCGGGGAGCTGTTTTTT. It codes for CASSQGPLTGELFF.

This clonotype has a handful of counts. This rearrangement joins TRBV12-3 or TRBV12-4 to TRBJ2-1, with D possibly matching TRBD2 (7 bases). CDR3 length equals 14 residues. The V and J ends lost 2 bases and 10 bases respectively, with 15 bases between them. The CDR3 here is CASSLRGGGGEQFF. Written as DNA, the CDR3 is TGTGCCAGCAGTTTAAGGGGGGGTGGTGGGGAGCAGTTCTTC.

The chain recombines TRBV5-1 with TRBJ2-5; a weak D match, TRBD2 (6 bases). Trimming pared 1 base from V and 5 bases from J, leaving 18 bases between. The CDR3 contains 16 residues. From germline, CDR1 is SGHRS and CDR2 YFSETQ. The CDR3 here is CASSLSPTGVRETQYF. The CDR3 DNA is TGCGCCAGCAGCTTGTCCCCGACGGGAGTAAGGGAGACCCAGTACTTC. The whole variable domain, filled in from reference TRBV5-1 and TRBJ2-5, reads KAGVTQTPRYLIKTRGQQVTLSCSPISGHRSVSWYQQTPGQGLQFLFEYFSETQRNKGNFPGRFSGRQFSNSRSEMNVSTLELGDSALYLCASSLSPTGVRETQYFGPGTRLLVL.

In this sample, this clonotype turned up a few times. The gene calls are TRBV4-1 and TRBJ2-1; 8 nucleotides align to TRBD2. Germline CDR1 is MGHRA and CDR2 is YSYEKL. CDR3 length: 14 amino acids. Germline trimming cut 4 bases from V and 4 bases from J; bases unmatched to any gene: 3. The CDR3 coding sequence is TGCGCCAGCAGCCGAAGCGGGGGATACAATGAGCAGTTCTTC. Its protein is CASSRSGGYNEQFF.

The table lists this clonotype with a few counts. The DNA for the CDR3 is TGTGCCAGCAGCCAAGTAATAGCGGGGGCCTACGAGCAGTACTTC. Amino acids: CASSQVIAGAYEQYF. This sequence joins TRBV4-2 and TRBJ2-7; TRBD2 matches at 9 bases. CDR1 and CDR2 (germline): LGHNA, YNFKEQ. The ends lost 1 base at V and 2 bases at J; junction bases unmatched: 3. This CDR3 is 15 amino acids long.

J is TRBJ1-1 and V is TRBV7-2; TRBD1 matches at 7 bases. Per the germline V gene, CDR1 is SGHTA and CDR2 is FQGNSA. V was pared by 6 bases and J by 8 bases, with 9 bases of the junction left unmatched. The CDR3 is 13 amino acids. CDR3 DNA sequence: TGTGCCAGCAGGAGCCCAGGGGGACGGGAAGCTTTCTTT. This translates into CASRSPGGREAFF.

A few counts support this clonotype. V usage is TRBV12-3 or TRBV12-4 and J usage is TRBJ1-6; D is perhaps TRBD1 (6 bases). This CDR3 contains 14 residues. V lost 5 bases to trimming and J lost 5 bases, with 10 bases between them. The CDR3 nucleotides read TGTGCCAGCAGTCCAGGGGTTAATAATTCACCCCTCCACTTT. Residues: CASSPGVNNSPLHF.

This clonotype was counted only a few times. The chain combines TRBV12-3 or TRBV12-4 with TRBJ2-7; 13 bases match TRBD2. J was trimmed by 3 bases and V by 5 bases; bases with no gene match: 4. The CDR3 runs 15 residues. CDR3 sequence (DNA): TGTGCCAGCAGTGGGACTAGCGGGGAACTCTACGAGCAGTACTTC. Protein: CASSGTSGELYEQYF.

The chain employs TRBV5-1 and TRBJ2-3; D is possibly TRBD1 (6 bases). Germline assignment: CDR1 SGHRS and CDR2 YFSETQ. V lost 5 bases to trimming and J lost 4 bases, with 14 bases between them. The CDR3 length is 14 residues. CDR3: CASSSGDPADTQYF. CDR3 bases: TGCGCCAGCAGTTCAGGGGACCCCGCAGATACGCAGTATTTT. Together with reference TRBV5-1 and TRBJ2-3, the CDR3 gives the full variable domain: KAGVTQTPRYLIKTRGQQVTLSCSPISGHRSVSWYQQTPGQGLQFLFEYFSETQRNKGNFPGRFSGRQFSNSRSEMNVSTLELGDSALYLCASSSGDPADTQYFGPGTRLTVL.

This chain uses TRBV20-1 with TRBJ2-3; D gene uncertain. The CDR3 spans 11 residues. Between the trimmed V and J ends, which lost 5 bases and 4 bases, there was a span of 7 bases. CDR1 and CDR2 (germline): DFQATT, SNEGSKA (reference sequence). The CDR3 nucleotides read TGCAGTGCTGTCCTAGCAGATACGCAGTATTTT. Translated: CSAVLADTQYF.

This clonotype was seen a handful of times. This sequence joins TRBV11-2 and TRBJ2-3; 9 nucleotides match TRBD1. This CDR3 is built from 17 residues. From germline, CDR1 is SGHAT and CDR2 FQNNGV. V gave up 4 bases and J gave up 2 bases; unmatched junction bases: 10. The CDR3 nucleotides read TGTGCCAGCAGCTCCTTCTTGGGACAGGGCACCACAGATACGCAGTATTTT. Protein product: CASSSFLGQGTTDTQYF.

The chain uses TRBV20-1 and TRBJ2-1; 9 nucleotides line up with TRBD1. Per germline, CDR1 DFQATT and CDR2 SNEGSKA (reference sequence). The V and J ends lost 5 bases and 4 bases, in that order; junction bases with no gene match: 6. The CDR3 totals 14 residues. CDR3 loop: CSAVPGTGYNEQFF. The DNA for the CDR3 is TGCAGTGCTGTCCCCGGGACAGGGTACAATGAGCAGTTCTTC.